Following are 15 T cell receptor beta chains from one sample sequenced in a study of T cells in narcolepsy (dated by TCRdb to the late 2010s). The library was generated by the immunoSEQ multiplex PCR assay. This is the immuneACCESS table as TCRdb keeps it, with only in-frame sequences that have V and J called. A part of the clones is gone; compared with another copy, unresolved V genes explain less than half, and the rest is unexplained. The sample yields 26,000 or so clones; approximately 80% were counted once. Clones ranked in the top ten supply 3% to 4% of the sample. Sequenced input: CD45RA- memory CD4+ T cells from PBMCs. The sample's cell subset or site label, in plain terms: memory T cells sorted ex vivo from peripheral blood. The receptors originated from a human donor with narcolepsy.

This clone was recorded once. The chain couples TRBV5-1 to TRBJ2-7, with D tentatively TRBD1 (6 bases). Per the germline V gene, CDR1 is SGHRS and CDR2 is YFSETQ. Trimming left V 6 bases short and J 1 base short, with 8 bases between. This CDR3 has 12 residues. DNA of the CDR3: TGCGCCAGCATCAGGGGATCCTACGAGCAGTACTTC. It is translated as CASIRGSYEQYF.

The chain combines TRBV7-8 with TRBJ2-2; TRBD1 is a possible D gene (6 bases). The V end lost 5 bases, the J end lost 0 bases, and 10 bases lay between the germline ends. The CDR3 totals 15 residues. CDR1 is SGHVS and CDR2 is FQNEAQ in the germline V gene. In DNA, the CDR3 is TGTGCCAGCAGCCAGGGACATTCGAACACCGGGGAGCTGTTTTTT. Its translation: CASSQGHSNTGELFF. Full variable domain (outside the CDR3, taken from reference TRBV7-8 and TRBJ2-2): GAGVSQSPRYKVAKRGQDVALRCDPISGHVSLFWYQQALGQGPEFLTYFQNEAQLDKSGLPSDRFFAERPEGSVSTLKIQRTQQEDSAVYLCASSQGHSNTGELFFGEGSRLTVL.

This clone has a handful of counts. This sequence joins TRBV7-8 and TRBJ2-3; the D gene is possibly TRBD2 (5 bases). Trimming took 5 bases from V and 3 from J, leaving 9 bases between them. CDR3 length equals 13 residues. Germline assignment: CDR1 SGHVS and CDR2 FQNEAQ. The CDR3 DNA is TGTGCCAGCAGCCCGCTAGCAACAGATACGCAGTATTTT. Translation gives CASSPLATDTQYF.

The CDR3 loop is CASSEVRLAVYNEQFF. Written as DNA, the CDR3 is TGTGCCAGCAGTGAAGTAAGACTAGCGGTATACAATGAGCAGTTCTTC. This chain links TRBV2 with TRBJ2-1, with 9 bases aligning to TRBD2. The CDR3 covers 16 residues. V lost 1 base to trimming and J lost 4 bases; unmatched junction nucleotides: 5. Germline CDR1 reads SNHLY; CDR2 reads FYNNEI. Drawing the rest from reference TRBV2 and TRBJ2-1, the complete variable domain is EPEVTQTPSHQVTQMGQEVILRCVPISNHLYFYWYRQILGQKVEFLVSFYNNEISEKSEIFDDQFSVERPDGSNFTLKIRSTKLEDSAMYFCASSEVRLAVYNEQFFGPGTRLTVL.

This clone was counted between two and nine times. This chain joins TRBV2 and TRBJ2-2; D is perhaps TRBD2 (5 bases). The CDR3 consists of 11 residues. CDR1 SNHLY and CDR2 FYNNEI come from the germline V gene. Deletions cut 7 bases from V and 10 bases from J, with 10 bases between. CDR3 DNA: TGTGCCAGCACCGGACTGCAGGAGCTGTTTTTT. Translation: CASTGLQELFF.

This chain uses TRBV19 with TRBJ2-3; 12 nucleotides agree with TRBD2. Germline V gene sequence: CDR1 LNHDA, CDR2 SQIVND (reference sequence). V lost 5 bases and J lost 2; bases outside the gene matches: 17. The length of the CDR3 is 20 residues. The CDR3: CASSAPSGGAPNPLTDTQYF. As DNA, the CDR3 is TGTGCCAGTAGTGCACCTAGCGGGGGGGCCCCCAACCCCCTCACAGATACGCAGTATTTT.

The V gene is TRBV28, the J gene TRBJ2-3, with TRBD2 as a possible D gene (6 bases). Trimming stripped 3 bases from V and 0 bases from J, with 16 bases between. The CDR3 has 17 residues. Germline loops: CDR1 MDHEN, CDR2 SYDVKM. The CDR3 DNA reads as TGTGCCAGCAGTTTTCGGGTTGCGGGGCTAAGCACAGATACGCAGTATTTT. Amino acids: CASSFRVAGLSTDTQYF.

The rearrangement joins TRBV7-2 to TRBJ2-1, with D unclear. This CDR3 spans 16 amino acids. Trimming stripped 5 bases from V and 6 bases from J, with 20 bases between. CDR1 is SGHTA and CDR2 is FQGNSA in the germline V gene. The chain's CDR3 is CASSRTGPAGANEQFF. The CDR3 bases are TGTGCCAGCAGCAGAACGGGCCCTGCTGGAGCCAATGAGCAGTTCTTC.

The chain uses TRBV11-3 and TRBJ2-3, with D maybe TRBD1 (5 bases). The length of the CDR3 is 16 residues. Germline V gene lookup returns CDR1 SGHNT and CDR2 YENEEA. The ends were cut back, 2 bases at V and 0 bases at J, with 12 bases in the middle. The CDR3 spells CASSLKLSGSTDTQYF. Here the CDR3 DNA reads TGTGCCAGCAGCTTAAAGTTGTCAGGGAGCACAGATACGCAGTATTTT. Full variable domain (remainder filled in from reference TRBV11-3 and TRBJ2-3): EAGVVQSPRYKIIEKKQPVAFWCNPISGHNTLYWYLQNLGQGPELLIRYENEEAVDDSQLPKDRFSAERLKGVDSTLKIQPAELGDSAVYLCASSLKLSGSTDTQYFGPGTRLTVL.

In DNA form, the CDR3 reads TGCAGCGTTGAAGAACCCAGGGGCAATGAGCAGTTCTTC. Protein product: CSVEEPRGNEQFF. V and J are TRBV29-1 and TRBJ2-1, with TRBD1 as a possible D gene (6 bases). Germline CDR1 is SQVTM and CDR2 is ANQGSEA. The V and J ends lost 0 bases and 6 bases respectively, with 9 bases between them. The CDR3 extends over 13 amino acids.

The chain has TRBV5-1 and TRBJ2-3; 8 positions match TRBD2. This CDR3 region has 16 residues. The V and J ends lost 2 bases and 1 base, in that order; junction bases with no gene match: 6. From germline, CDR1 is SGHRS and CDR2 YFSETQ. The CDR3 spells CASSFITSGRTDTQYF. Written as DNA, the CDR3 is TGCGCCAGCAGCTTCATCACTAGCGGACGCACAGATACGCAGTATTTT.

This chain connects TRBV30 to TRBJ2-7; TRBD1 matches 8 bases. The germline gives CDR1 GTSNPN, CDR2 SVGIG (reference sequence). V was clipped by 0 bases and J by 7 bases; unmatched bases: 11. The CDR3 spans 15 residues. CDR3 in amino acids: CAWSVRTGILEEQYF. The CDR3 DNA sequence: TGTGCCTGGAGTGTGCGGACAGGGATCCTAGAAGAGCAGTACTTC.

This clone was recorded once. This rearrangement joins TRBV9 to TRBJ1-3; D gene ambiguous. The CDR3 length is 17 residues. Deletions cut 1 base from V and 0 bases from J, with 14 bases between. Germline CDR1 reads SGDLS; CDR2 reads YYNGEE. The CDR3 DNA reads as TGTGCCAGCAGCGTATCCGGACTCATGAGCTCTGGAAACACCATATATTTT. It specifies CASSVSGLMSSGNTIYF.

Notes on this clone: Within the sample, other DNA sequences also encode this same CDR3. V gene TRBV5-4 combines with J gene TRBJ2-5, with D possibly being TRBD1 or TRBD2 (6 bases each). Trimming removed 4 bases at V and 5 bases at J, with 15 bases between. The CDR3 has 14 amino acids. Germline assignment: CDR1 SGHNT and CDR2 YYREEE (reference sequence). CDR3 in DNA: TGTGCCAGCAGCAACTGGGGGGCCATGGAGACCCAGTACTTC. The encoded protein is CASSNWGAMETQYF.

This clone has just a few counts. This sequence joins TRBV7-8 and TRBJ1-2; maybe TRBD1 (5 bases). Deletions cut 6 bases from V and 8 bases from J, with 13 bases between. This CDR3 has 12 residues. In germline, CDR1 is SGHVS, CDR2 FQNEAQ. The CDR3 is CASSPTGRGYTF. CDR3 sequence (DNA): TGTGCCAGCAGTCCCACAGGAAGAGGCTACACCTTC.